This passage covers 16 T cell receptor beta chains from one sample sequenced in a study of T cells after yellow fever vaccination. TCRdb reprocessed the 5' RACE reads via MiXCR and lists one record per CDR3 protein. Here the sample spans more than 300,000 distinct CDR3 sequences, around 10% being singletons. The starting material was CD4+ T cells sorted from PBMCs, obtained 45 days after the yellow fever booster vaccination. These receptors were collected from a man in his late teens or twenties who received the YFV17D yellow fever vaccine.

This clonotype was seen only a few times. The V and J genes are TRBV29-1 and TRBJ2-3; the D call may be TRBD1 or TRBD2 (5 bases each). The V end was cut by 3 bases, the J end by 13 bases, with 14 bases between. This CDR3 region has 11 residues. Germline CDR1 and CDR2: SQVTM and ANQGSEA. The CDR3 nucleotides read TGCAGCGTTGACGTTGGGGGTCCGAAGTATTTT. Encoded protein: CSVDVGGPKYF.

There are a few counts of this clonotype. The V and J genes are TRBV7-2 and TRBJ2-3; D unclear. Germline V lookup: CDR1 SGHTA, CDR2 FQGNSA. This CDR3 has 13 amino acids. V dropped 4 bases and J dropped 6 bases, with 11 bases sitting between them. Here the CDR3 reads CASSSPFPDTQYF. The CDR3 DNA reads TGTGCCAGCAGCTCTCCTTTTCCCGATACGCAGTATTTT.

The chain employs TRBV7-2 and TRBJ1-5; maybe TRBD1 (6 bases). The V and J ends lost 5 bases and 1 base respectively, with 12 bases between them. Germline CDR1 SGHTA, CDR2 FQGNSA. The CDR3 runs 15 residues. The CDR3 region is CASSPITGSNQPQHF. The CDR3, as DNA: TGTGCCAGCAGCCCGATAACAGGGAGCAATCAGCCCCAGCATTTT. Together with reference TRBV7-2 and TRBJ1-5, the CDR3 gives the full variable domain: GAGVSQSPSNKVTEKGKDVELRCDPISGHTALYWYRQSLGQGLEFLIYFQGNSAPDKSGLPSDRFSAERTGGSVSTLTIQRTQQEDSAVYLCASSPITGSNQPQHFGDGTRLSIL.

This clonotype was recorded a few times. J is TRBJ1-5 and V is TRBV6-5; D not certain. Germline CDR1 reads MNHEY; CDR2 reads SVGAGI. This CDR3 is built from 15 residues. Trimming pared 0 bases from V and 2 bases from J, leaving 8 bases between. This CDR3 reads CASSYSREGNQPQHF. The CDR3 coding sequence is TGTGCCAGCAGTTACTCGAGAGAAGGCAATCAGCCCCAGCATTTT.

Only a few counts were recorded for this clonotype. The chain joins TRBV7-3 to TRBJ2-7; D remains ambiguous. In germline, CDR1 is SGHTA, CDR2 FQGTGA. The length of the CDR3 is 11 residues. V shed 4 bases and J shed 3 bases, with 4 bases lying between them. This CDR3 reads CASSWRYEQYV. The CDR3 nucleotides read TGTGCCAGCAGCTGGCGCTACGAGCAGTACGTC.

This clonotype was counted between two and nine times. The chain carries TRBV15 and TRBJ2-3; 9 bases match TRBD2. J gave up 1 base and V 0 bases, and 2 bases lay outside the gene matches. The CDR3 contains 16 residues. Per germline, CDR1 LNHNV and CDR2 YYDKDF (reference sequence). For the CDR3, the DNA is TGTGCCACCAGCAGAGACCAGCGGGGGGGCACAGATACGCAGTATTTT. Residues: CATSRDQRGGTDTQYF.

This clonotype came up a few times. The CDR3, as DNA: TGCAGTGCCATCACCACCCTCCCCCCGGCTTTCTTT. It is translated as CSAITTLPPAFF. The V and J genes are TRBV20-1 and TRBJ1-1; D is unclear. Germline V gives CDR1 DFQATT, CDR2 SNEGSKA (reference sequence). The CDR3 has 12 residues. The germline V and J ends were trimmed by 6 bases and 11 bases, with 19 bases remaining between them.

In its sample, this clonotype was seen a few times. This rearrangement joins TRBV20-1 to TRBJ2-3; possibly TRBD1 for D (5 bases). The CDR3 contains 15 residues. The germline CDR1 and CDR2 sequences are DFQATT and SNEGSKA (reference sequence). V shed 1 base and J shed 6 bases, with 17 bases lying between them. The CDR3 protein is CSARVFLGARDTQYF. The DNA of the CDR3 is TGCAGTGCTAGAGTCTTTCTAGGGGCGCGGGATACGCAGTATTTT.

This clonotype showed up just a few times. This chain links TRBV12-3 or TRBV12-4 with TRBJ2-3; D is uncertain. V shed 4 bases and J shed 1 base, with 12 bases lying between them. This CDR3 has 15 residues. The CDR3 DNA sequence: TGTGCCAGCAGTTCCACCGTTGATGGCACAGATACGCAGTATTTT. It translates to CASSSTVDGTDTQYF.

This clonotype was detected a few times. V and J are TRBV4-3 and TRBJ1-2, with 10 positions matching TRBD1. The CDR3 contains 15 residues. The germline CDR1 and CDR2 sequences are LGHNA and YSLEER. V gave up 5 bases and J gave up 2 bases; unmatched junction bases: 5. The CDR3 DNA sequence: TGCGCCAGCAGCACAGGGGGACAGGGGAACTATGGCTACACCTTC. The encoded protein is CASSTGGQGNYGYTF.

The chain joins TRBV7-9 to TRBJ1-5, with TRBD1 identical over 9 bases. From germline, CDR1 is SEHNR and CDR2 FQNEAQ (reference sequence). CDR3 length equals 15 residues. V shed 5 bases, J shed 4 bases, and the junction held 6 bases outside the gene matches. CDR3: CASSPGQGWNQPQHF. In DNA form, the CDR3 reads TGTGCCAGCAGCCCCGGACAGGGGTGGAATCAGCCCCAGCATTTT.

This clonotype came up a few times. The rearrangement links TRBV10-3 to TRBJ2-3, with 9 bases that match TRBD1. The germline CDR1 and CDR2 sequences are ENHRY and SYGVKD. This CDR3 comprises 13 residues. V lost 4 bases, J lost 6 bases, and 2 bases stayed unmatched. The DNA for the CDR3 is TGTGCCATCAGTGTCGACAGGGGGGATACGCAGTATTTT. As protein: CAISVDRGDTQYF.

The chain couples TRBV20-1 to TRBJ2-3; no reliable D call. The CDR3 has 11 residues. V was shortened by 0 bases and J by 7 bases, with 5 bases between the two germline ends. CDR1 and CDR2 from the germline V gene are DFQATT and SNEGSKA (reference sequence). This CDR3 reads CSARDPNTQYF. Here the CDR3 DNA reads TGCAGTGCTAGAGATCCAAATACGCAGTATTTT.

This clonotype has more than one count but fewer than ten. The chain is built from TRBV5-5 and TRBJ2-4; D unresolved. Trimming left V 4 bases short and J 5 bases short, with 7 bases between. The germline CDR1 and CDR2 sequences are SGHKS and YYEKEE (reference sequence). This CDR3 is 12 amino acids long. This CDR3 is CASSTSQNIQYF. CDR3 DNA sequence: TGTGCCAGCAGCACCAGCCAAAACATTCAGTACTTC.

There are a few counts of this clonotype. The V call is TRBV11-2, the J call TRBJ2-2, with 8 nucleotides matching TRBD1. Germline values: CDR1 SGHAT, CDR2 FQNNGV. The CDR3 has 17 residues. With V trimmed by 5 bases and J by 1 base, 9 bases remained unmatched. In nucleotides, the CDR3 is TGTGCCAGCAGCCCAGGGGGCTGGACAAAGAACACCGGGGAGCTGTTTTTT. Translated: CASSPGGWTKNTGELFF. The full variable domain, its missing parts supplied by reference TRBV11-2 and TRBJ2-2, is EAGVAQSPRYKIIEKRQSVAFWCNPISGHATLYWYQQILGQGPKLLIQFQNNGVVDDSQLPKDRFSAERLKGVDSTLKIQPAKLEDSAVYLCASSPGGWTKNTGELFFGEGSRLTVL.

This clonotype came up a few times. V usage is TRBV7-8 and J usage is TRBJ2-6; no reliable D call. Germline-derived CDR1 and CDR2 are SGHVS and FQNEAQ. The CDR3 is made up of 15 amino acids. V dropped 5 bases and J dropped 4 bases, with 12 bases sitting between them. The CDR3 coding sequence is TGTGCCAGCAGCGCCCTTAGGGCCGGGGCCAACGTCCTGACTTTC. Translation gives CASSALRAGANVLTF.